The clone carrying this TCR beta chain showed up just a few times. Trimming cost V 4 bases and J 5 bases; bases outside gene matches: 6. Looked up from germline, CDR1 is LGHNA and CDR2 is YNFKEQ. The CDR3 sequence is 14 residues long. This entry is derived from a study of T cell changes during pregnancy in multiple sclerosis. Sequencing used immunoSEQ multiplex PCR; TCRdb keeps in-frame clones, though not all of them. The table includes approximately 53,000 clones, 80% to 95% detected once. The chain links TRBV4-2 to TRBJ2-7; 9 bases map to TRBD2. Here the sequenced sample was CD4+ T cells from peripheral blood mononuclear cells, taken after pregnancy. This clonotype was obtained from a female donor in good health, enrolled as a control in a pregnancy study. The CDR3 reads CASSRREGPDEQYF. CDR3 DNA: TGTGCCAGCAGCCGGCGGGAGGGCCCCGACGAGCAGTACTTC.